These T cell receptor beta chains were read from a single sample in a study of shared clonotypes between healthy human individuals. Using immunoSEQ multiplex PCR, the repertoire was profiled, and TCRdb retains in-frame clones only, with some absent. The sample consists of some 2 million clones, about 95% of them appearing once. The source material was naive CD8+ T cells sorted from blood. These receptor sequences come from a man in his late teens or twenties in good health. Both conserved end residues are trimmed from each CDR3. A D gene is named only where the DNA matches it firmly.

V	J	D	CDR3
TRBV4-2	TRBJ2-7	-	ASSHGEYEQY
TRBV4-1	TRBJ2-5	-	ASSQGFLGETQY
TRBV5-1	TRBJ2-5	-	ASSLEYRVVLEETQY
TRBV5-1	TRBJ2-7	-	ASSFSEAYEQY
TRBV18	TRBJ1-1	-	ASSPTFDPWPTEAF
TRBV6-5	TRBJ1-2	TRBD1	ASSLSGTGVYGYT
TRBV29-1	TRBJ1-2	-	SVEALGADYGYT
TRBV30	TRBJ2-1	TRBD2	AWSALAGDEQF
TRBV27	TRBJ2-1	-	ASSFPTSHEQF
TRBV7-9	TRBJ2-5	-	ASSHPVGSGQETQY
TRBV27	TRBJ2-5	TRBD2	ASSIGLAGAKETQY
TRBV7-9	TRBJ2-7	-	ASSSGEVGDGGRNYEQY
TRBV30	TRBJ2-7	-	AWSYGGGYEQY
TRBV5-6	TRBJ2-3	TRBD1	ASSWGQVISDTQY
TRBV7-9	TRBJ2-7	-	ASASPYEQY
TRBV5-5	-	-	ASSLRLVYEQY
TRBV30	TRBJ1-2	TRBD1	AWRGGTGPRA
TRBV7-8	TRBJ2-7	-	ASAADLSYEQY
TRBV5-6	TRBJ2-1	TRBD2	ASSAGGSISEQF
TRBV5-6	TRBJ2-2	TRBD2	ASSFSGRDTGELF
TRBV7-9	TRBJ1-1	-	ASSLVGTGNTEAF
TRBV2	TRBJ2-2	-	ASSTNTGELF
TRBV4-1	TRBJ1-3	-	ASSQDMGSGNTIY
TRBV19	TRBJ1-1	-	ASSSDRNTEAF
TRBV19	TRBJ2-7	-	AASPALTSYEQY
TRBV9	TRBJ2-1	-	ASSPYWGSSYNEQF
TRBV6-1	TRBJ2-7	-	ASRQGPYEQY
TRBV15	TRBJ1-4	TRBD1	ATSPGQVEKLF
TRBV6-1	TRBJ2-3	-	ASSERSYGLTDTQY
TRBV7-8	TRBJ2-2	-	ASRGLLGGGELF
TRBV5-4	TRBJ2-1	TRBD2	ASSFLAGGPSYNEQF